The rows below give T cell receptor beta chains drawn from one sample of a study of blood T cells in healthy people across ages. TCRdb redid the calling of the 5' RACE reads with MiXCR, one entry per CDR3 protein. The sample lists around 520,000 distinct CDR3 sequences; about 26% were seen once. This same sample was also part of a study on T cells of mothers and their children.

Sequences were obtained from blood. These receptors all stem from a boy aged 2 to 9 in good health. Each CDR3 is given with its conserved first and last residue. The order of the fields is D gene, clone size, J gene, V gene, CDR3 DNA, CDR3 protein. D genes are given only for firm matches. Only some rows state a clone size, as once, few, many or a class for expanded clones.

TRBD1 | few | TRBJ2-2 | TRBV20-1 | TGCAGTGCTAGGGACCCCGGGACAGCCGGGGAGCTGTTTTTT | CSARDPGTAGELFF
- | - | TRBJ2-5 | TRBV6-6 | TGTGCCAGCAGTTACTCGAGCAGTGACCAAGAGACCCAGTACTTC | CASSYSSSDQETQYF
- | - | TRBJ1-4 | TRBV7-9 | TGTGCCAGCAGTATAGGGGGGGATAATGAAAAACTGTTTTTT | CASSIGGDNEKLFF
- | - | TRBJ2-5 | TRBV7-2 | TGTGCCAGCAGCCCACGACAGACCCTACAAGAGACCCAGTACTTC | CASSPRQTLQETQYF
TRBD1 | few | TRBJ2-5 | TRBV19 | TGTGCCAGTAAAGGGGGACAGGGTCCGGAGACCCAGTACTTC | CASKGGQGPETQYF
TRBD1 | - | TRBJ1-2 | TRBV25-1 | TGTGCCAGCAGTGGACAGGGTGCCTTCTATGGCTACACCTTC | CASSGQGAFYGYTF
- | - | TRBJ2-1 | TRBV30 | TGTGCCTGGAGTTTCGGGAGCTCCTACAATGAGCAGTTCTTC | CAWSFGSSYNEQFF
TRBD2 | - | TRBJ2-7 | TRBV4-3 | TGCGCCAGCAGCCCTTTTCCGGCGGGAGAATTCTACGAGCAGTACTTC | CASSPFPAGEFYEQYF
TRBD2 | - | TRBJ2-5 | TRBV20-1 | TGCAGTGCCCACACTAGCGGGGACGGAGAGACCCAGTACTTC | CSAHTSGDGETQYF
- | - | TRBJ1-1 | TRBV5-4 | TGTGCCAGCAGCCCCCATAACACTGAAGCTTTCTTT | CASSPHNTEAFF
- | - | TRBJ2-4 | TRBV5-1 | TGCGCCAGCAGCTTGGCCATCCAAACAGGAGCCAAAAACATTCAGTACTTC | CASSLAIQTGAKNIQYF
- | - | TRBJ1-4 | TRBV7-9 | TGTGCCAGCAGCTTACTACCCCTATCAGGAACTAATGAAAAACTGTTTTTT | CASSLLPLSGTNEKLFF
- | once | TRBJ2-2 | TRBV7-2 | TGTGCCAGCAGCTCCCGGCGGATGGGCGGGGAGCTGTTTTTT | CASSSRRMGGELFF
TRBD2 | few | TRBJ2-7 | TRBV7-9 | TGTGCCAGCAGTGGTAGCGGGGCCCCCAGCGACGAGCAGTACTTC | CASSGSGAPSDEQYF
TRBD2 | - | TRBJ2-7 | TRBV12-3/TRBV12-4 | TGTGCCAGCAGTGGGGGCGGGGGGCCAGGGTACGAGCAGTACTTC | CASSGGGGPGYEQYF
- | few | TRBJ2-1 | TRBV6-5 | TGTGCCAGCAGTTACTCGTGGACTCGGTTCTCCTACAATGAGCAGTTCTTC | CASSYSWTRFSYNEQFF
- | - | TRBJ1-1 | TRBV4-2 | TGTGCCAGCAGCCAAGATGTAGGGGACACTGAAGCTTTCTTT | CASSQDVGDTEAFF
- | few | TRBJ1-2 | TRBV2 | TGTGCCAGCAGTGAAAGGCCGTGGACAGAGAGCACACCATCCTATGGCTACACCTTC | CASSERPWTESTPSYGYTF
- | - | TRBJ2-2 | TRBV12-3/TRBV12-4 | TGTGCCAGCAGTTTACATGAGAAACCCGGGGAGCTGTTTTTT | CASSLHEKPGELFF
TRBD2 | - | TRBJ2-7 | TRBV29-1 | TGCAGCGTCTCGACTAGCGGGGCTTACGAGCAGTACTTC | CSVSTSGAYEQYF
- | few | TRBJ2-7 | TRBV29-1 | TGCAGCGTTGAAGGCCGGGACGGGCAGTACTTC | CSVEGRDGQYF
- | - | TRBJ2-2 | TRBV20-1 | TGCAGTGCTTTGGTCCTCGCAGCCGGGGAGCTGTTTTTT | CSALVLAAGELFF
TRBD2 | - | TRBJ2-1 | TRBV7-9 | TGTGCCGGGACTAGCGGAAACTACAATGAGCAGTTCTTC | CAGTSGNYNEQFF
TRBD1 | - | TRBJ2-7 | TRBV7-2 | TGTGCCAGCAGCCTTAATCCGGGACAGCTACACTACGAGCAGTACTTC | CASSLNPGQLHYEQYF
- | - | TRBJ2-5 | TRBV19 | TGTGCCAGTAGTATAGGCGGTGACCAAGAGACCCAGTACTTC | CASSIGGDQETQYF
- | - | TRBJ2-3 | TRBV10-3 | TGTGCCATCAGTCCTCAGCCCTGGACAGATACGCAGTATTTT | CAISPQPWTDTQYF
- | few | TRBJ2-3 | TRBV20-1 | TGCAGTGCGCCTCGACTAGTAGATACGCAGTATTTT | CSAPRLVDTQYF
- | - | TRBJ2-7 | TRBV10-3 | TGTGCCATCAGTGGGACAGCCTACGAGCAGTACTTC | CAISGTAYEQYF
- | few | TRBJ2-5 | TRBV12-3/TRBV12-4 | TGTGCCAGCAGTTTACGACAGAGGCAAGAGACCCAGTACTTC | CASSLRQRQETQYF
- | - | TRBJ2-6 | TRBV30 | TGTGCCTGGAGTGCCCTCTCTGGGGCCAACGTCCTGACTTTC | CAWSALSGANVLTF
TRBD2 | few | TRBJ2-2 | TRBV5-1 | TGCGCCAGCAGTCCCCCGTCCGCGGGGGCGAACACCGGGGAGCTGTTTTTT | CASSPPSAGANTGELFF
- | - | TRBJ2-6 | TRBV7-3 | TGTGCCAGCAGCCCACCGTTCCCCTCTGGGGCCAACGTCCTGACTTTC | CASSPPFPSGANVLTF
TRBD1 | - | TRBJ1-1 | TRBV6-5 | TGTGCCAGCAGGAAGACAGGGGGTGGCACTGAAGCTTTCTTT | CASRKTGGGTEAFF
TRBD1 | - | TRBJ2-7 | TRBV27 | TGTGCCAGCAGTCCTAGGGGACAGGGAATCTACGAGCAGTACTTC | CASSPRGQGIYEQYF
TRBD2 | many | TRBJ2-3 | TRBV7-2 | TGTGCCAGCAGCTTAGAATCCCGACTAGCGGGGGGCACAGATACGCAGTATTTT | CASSLESRLAGGTDTQYF
TRBD2 | - | TRBJ2-7 | TRBV5-1 | TGCGCCAGCAGCGCCCTCAGTAGCGGGCCTTTCGAGCAGTACTTC | CASSALSSGPFEQYF
- | - | TRBJ2-5 | TRBV5-6 | TGTGCCAGCAGCTTCCTAACCCAAGAGACCCAGTACTTC | CASSFLTQETQYF
- | few | TRBJ2-7 | TRBV7-9 | TGTGCCAGCAGCCCCCGGCGAGAGTCCTACGAGCAGTACTTC | CASSPRRESYEQYF
- | - | TRBJ1-2 | TRBV14 | TGTGCCAGCAGCCACAGCACTAACTATGGCTACACCTTC | CASSHSTNYGYTF
TRBD2 | few | TRBJ2-3 | TRBV12-3/TRBV12-4 | TGTGCCAGCAGTCAATTAGCGGGACTAGGCACAGATACGCAGTATTTT | CASSQLAGLGTDTQYF
- | - | TRBJ2-5 | TRBV20-1 | TGCAGTGCCTCAGGGGATGAGACCCAGTACTTC | CSASGDETQYF
- | many | TRBJ1-3 | TRBV9 | TGTGCCAGCAGCGCACCAGCTGGAGGAAACACCATATATTTT | CASSAPAGGNTIYF
- | - | TRBJ1-6 | TRBV11-2 | TGTGCCAGCAAAGGAGATTTTAATTCACCCCTCCACTTT | CASKGDFNSPLHF
TRBD1 | - | TRBJ1-2 | TRBV6-5 | TGTGCCAGCAGGGACGGGACAGGGGACGCCCGGGGTGGCTACACCTTC | CASRDGTGDARGGYTF
TRBD1 | few | TRBJ2-3 | TRBV28 | TGTGCCAGCAGTTTAGATGGACAGGGGCTCACAGATACGCAGTATTTT | CASSLDGQGLTDTQYF
- | - | TRBJ2-5 | TRBV20-1 | TGCAGTGCTAGAGGAGAGGGGGGGGAGACCCAGTACTTC | CSARGEGGETQYF
TRBD1 | - | TRBJ1-1 | TRBV7-6 | TGTGCCAGCAGCAAGACACCGGGACAGGGGACTGAAGCTTTCTTT | CASSKTPGQGTEAFF
TRBD1 | - | TRBJ1-2 | TRBV5-4 | TGTGCCAGCAGTTGGACAGGGACCAACTATGGCTACACCTTC | CASSWTGTNYGYTF
TRBD1 | - | TRBJ1-2 | TRBV28 | TGTGCCAGCAGTTTAAGTGACAGGGATGACTATGGCTACACCTTC | CASSLSDRDDYGYTF
TRBD1 | - | TRBJ2-7 | TRBV29-1 | TGCAGCGTTGAAGTGGGGACAGGGGGCTCCTACGAGCAGTACTTC | CSVEVGTGGSYEQYF